This T cell receptor (beta chain) was recovered during a study of monozygotic twins with inflammatory bowel disease (dated by TCRdb to between 2018 and 2021). Regarding the research as a whole: The full study comprised 30 or so monozygotic twin pairs: nine German pairs (four IBD-concordant, five IBD-discordant) and 19 IBD-discordant Danish pairs. Within discordant pairs, disease-associated traits were sought mainly by comparing IBD patients with their genetically identical healthy co-twins. Each individual had, on average, about 151 000 unique TCRalpha sequences and 181 000 unique TCRbeta sequences available for analysis. The study at large found these results: Because patients were on differing immunosuppressive treatments, the repertoires may have picked up extra background noise and inter-individual variability. A decrease in TCRbeta repertoire diversity, as measured by inverse Simpson index, was observed in IBD patients compared with their healthy co-twins. Compared with healthy twins, IBD patients had fewer clonotypes in common with other individuals, a difference most pronounced in patients showing signs of disease activity. Repertoire similarity did not differ between concordant and discordant twins, possibly due to limited statistical power. Different T cell subtypes could not be distinguished in the analysis. No single strong signal or clonotype linked to IBD turned up in the results, so the idea that one exists was not supported.

Library generation was performed with 5' RACE. The input for every TCR library was roughly 4,000 ng of total RNA. For each sample, cDNA synthesis was carried out in eight separate reactions using SMARTScribe reverse transcriptase. Unique molecular identifiers containing a 6-nucleotide sample barcode were introduced through template switching during cDNA synthesis. Two nested PCRs of approximately 16 and 10 cycles amplified the TCRalpha and TCRbeta cDNA, and bead purification followed each PCR. Before amplification, cDNA was treated with uracil DNA-glycosylase and purified using the QIAquick PCR purification kit. The second PCR added Illumina TruSeq-compatible adapters along with sample-specific barcodes. TapeStation and Qubit were used to check library quality and concentration, and around 4.5 ng of each library went into the pool. Sequencing of pooled libraries was carried out on an Illumina HiSeq2500 single-index Rapid Run using 2 x 100 bp reads and custom sequencing primers. Turning to the authors' computational methods: UMI-based consensus assembly with MiGEC version 1.2.6 was used to correct PCR and sequencing errors. MiXCR version 2.1.1 was used to carry out V(D)J alignment, clonotype assembly and CDR3 extraction. To normalise gene usage, clonotype sharing and MAIT/NKT TCR abundance, the analysis used the top 1000, 10 000 and 20 000 clonotypes per sample. After downsampling to 27 000 UMIs, diversity was calculated as the inverse Simpson index using the vegan R package. Paired Mann-Whitney U tests were applied to discordant twin pairs, and Benjamini-Hochberg correction was used for multiple testing. After the reads were reprocessed by TCRdb, one entry was made per CDR3 protein sequence, with no DNA. These V and J calls rely on TCRdb rather than the paper's analysis. The table for this sample records about 300,000 distinct CDR3 sequences. The biggest ten clones account for 5% to 6% of the sample.

From each donor, a roughly 2.5 ml peripheral blood sample was collected into PAXgene tubes and stored at -80 degrees C. Without T cell sorting, total RNA was isolated from whole blood using the PAXgene blood miRNA kit on an automated QIAcube. Deep TCRalpha and TCRbeta repertoire profiling with unique molecular barcoding was performed on peripheral blood of monozygotic twin pairs concordant or discordant for inflammatory bowel disease. For every twin pair, smoking habits were documented, and each individual was categorised as a current, former or never smoker. For this clonotype: Its antigen has not been determined.

Input material: blood. The TCR originated in a human donor with ulcerative colitis or Crohn's disease, or a healthy co-twin of an affected twin (not recorded which).

The CDR3 reads as follows: CASRPYATNEKLFF. Recombination joined TRBV19 with TRBJ1-4. Including cysteine and phenylalanine, the CDR3 has 14 amino acids. No DNA sequence is on record. CDR1 and CDR2 were assigned from the germline V gene (reference sequence) as LNHDA and SQIVND.